This TCR beta chain was sequenced in a study of T cells in localized non-small cell lung cancer. Only in-frame clones appear in the TCRdb table, and some are missing; sequencing was by immunoSEQ multiplex PCR. The sample carries more than 10,000 clones, 25% to 30% recorded once. The CDR3 covers 17 residues. Germline V gene sequence: CDR1 LNHDA, CDR2 SQIVND (reference sequence). The ends lost 11 bases at V and 1 base at J; junction bases unmatched: 19. This clone showed up just a few times. No antigen is known for it. General study findings and limits: Clonality of T cells reached its maximum in uninvolved adjacent lung, surpassing tumor. Adjacent lung exhibited a median of approximately 50 among the 100 most abundant tumor clones.

Sequencing was performed on lung tumor tissue, taken before any cancer treatment. The TCR comes from a female donor over 55 with stage I lung adenocarcinoma. V gene TRBV19 combines with J gene TRBJ1-1, with 7 nucleotides matching TRBD1. CDR3 in amino acids: CAARGSGIEKGNTEAFF. CDR3 in DNA: TGTGCCGCCAGGGGGTCAGGGATCGAGAAGGGGAACACTGAAGCTTTCTTT.